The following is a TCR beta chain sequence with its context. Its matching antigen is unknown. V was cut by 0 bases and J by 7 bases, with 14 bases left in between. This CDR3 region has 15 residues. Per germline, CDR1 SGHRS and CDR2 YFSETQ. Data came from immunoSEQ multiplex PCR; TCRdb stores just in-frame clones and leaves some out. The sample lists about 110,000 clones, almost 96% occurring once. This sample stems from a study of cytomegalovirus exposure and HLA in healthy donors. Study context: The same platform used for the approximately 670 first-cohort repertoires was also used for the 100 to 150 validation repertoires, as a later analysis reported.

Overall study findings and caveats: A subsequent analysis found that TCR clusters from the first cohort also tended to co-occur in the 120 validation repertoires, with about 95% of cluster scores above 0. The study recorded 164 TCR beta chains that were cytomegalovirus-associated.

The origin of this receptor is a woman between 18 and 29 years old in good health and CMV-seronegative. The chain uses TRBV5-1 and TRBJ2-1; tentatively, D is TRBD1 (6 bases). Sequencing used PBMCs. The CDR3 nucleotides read TGCGCCAGCAGCTTGGTTTCAGGGGCGATGAATGAGCAGTTCTTC. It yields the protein CASSLVSGAMNEQFF.